This passage covers 15 T cell receptor beta chains from one sample sequenced in a study of blood T cell repertoires in COVID-19. Here immunoSEQ multiplex PCR was the method, and the copy in TCRdb shows in-frame clones only, minus some. The data show 25,000 to 35,000 clones, about 89% seen once. What was sequenced was peripheral blood. The receptors originated from a human donor in a cohort sampled during active COVID-19.

The CDR3 protein is CASSLVTVSSGNTIYF. As DNA, the CDR3 is TGTGCCAGCAGCTTAGTTACAGTTTCCTCTGGAAACACCATATATTTT. The V and J genes are TRBV11-2 and TRBJ1-3; no definite D call. The CDR3 has 16 amino acids. V lost 1 base to trimming and J lost 0 bases, with 10 bases between them. Germline assignment: CDR1 SGHAT and CDR2 FQNNGV. The complete variable domain, with remaining parts taken from reference TRBV11-2 and TRBJ1-3, reads EAGVAQSPRYKIIEKRQSVAFWCNPISGHATLYWYQQILGQGPKLLIQFQNNGVVDDSQLPKDRFSAERLKGVDSTLKIQPAKLEDSAVYLCASSLVTVSSGNTIYFGEGSWLTVV.

The V call is TRBV6-5, the J call TRBJ2-1, with a weak D call TRBD2 (6 bases). V lost 6 bases and J 10 bases, leaving 7 bases between the germline ends. This CDR3 contains 10 residues. Germline V gene sequence: CDR1 MNHEY, CDR2 SVGAGI. The CDR3 DNA is TGTGCCAGCAGAAGCGGGGAGCAGTTCTTC. Protein product: CASRSGEQFF.

The CDR3 nucleotides are TGTGCCAGCGACGATGGACAGGGTTACACCGGGGAGCTGTTTTTT. It codes for CASDDGQGYTGELFF. This rearrangement joins TRBV6-5 to TRBJ2-2; 8 nucleotides align to TRBD1. This CDR3 has 15 residues. V was pared by 8 bases and J by 3 bases, with 8 bases of the junction left unmatched. Germline V gene sequence: CDR1 MNHEY, CDR2 SVGAGI.

This chain links TRBV7-9 with TRBJ2-3; D is unclear. Trimming took 3 bases from V and 2 from J, leaving 3 bases between them. The CDR3 is 12 amino acids. Germline V gene data show CDR1 as SEHNR and CDR2 as FQNEAQ (reference sequence). CDR3 sequence: CASSFNTDTQYF. The CDR3 DNA follows: TGTGCCAGCAGCTTCAACACAGATACGCAGTATTTT.

The V call is TRBV5-6, the J call TRBJ1-2, with 7 bases identical to TRBD1. The CDR3 is made up of 15 amino acids. Germline V lookup: CDR1 SGHDT, CDR2 YYEEEE. Trimming removed 3 bases from V and 4 bases from J; junction bases left unmatched: 9. DNA for the CDR3: TGTGCCAGCAGCTACCCCGTGACAGGGACCTATGGCTACACCTTC. Translating gives CASSYPVTGTYGYTF. The variable domain in full, completed from reference TRBV5-6 and TRBJ1-2, reads DAGVTQSPTHLIKTRGQQVTLRCSPKSGHDTVSWYQQALGQGPQFIFQYYEEEERQRGNFPDRFSGHQFPNYSSELNVNALLLGDSALYLCASSYPVTGTYGYTFGSGTRLTVV.

This chain joins TRBV27 and TRBJ1-5; D not resolved. The germline V gene has CDR1 MNHEY and CDR2 SMNVEV (reference sequence). Trimming took off 8 bases at V and 11 bases at J, with 22 bases between the two ends. The CDR3 is 14 residues long. This CDR3 is CASPIIDFSGAQHF. CDR3 sequence (DNA): TGTGCCAGCCCTATAATCGATTTCAGCGGGGCCCAGCATTTT.

The chain combines TRBV11-3 with TRBJ2-1, with a possible D match to TRBD2 (6 bases). CDR3 length equals 13 residues. The V end was cut by 1 base, the J end by 9 bases, with 10 bases between. Germline CDR1 SGHNT, CDR2 YENEEA. The CDR3 spells CASSLGLASEQFF. Here the CDR3 DNA reads TGTGCCAGCAGCTTAGGGCTAGCGAGTGAGCAGTTCTTC.

V is TRBV13 and J is TRBJ2-1; D is perhaps TRBD2 (6 bases). Trimming left V 0 bases short and J 8 bases short, with 11 bases between. In germline, CDR1 is PRHDT, CDR2 FYEKMQ (reference sequence). The CDR3 is made up of 14 amino acids. The CDR3 region has the DNA TGTGCCAGCAGCTTAGGGGACTATTCCTATGAGCAGTTCTTC. Translation: CASSLGDYSYEQFF.

The chain uses TRBV25-1 and TRBJ1-2; 7 nucleotides line up with TRBD1. Unmatched junction bases numbered 6, after V lost 6 bases and J lost 5 bases. The CDR3 is made up of 13 amino acids. Germline V gene lookup returns CDR1 MGHDK and CDR2 SYGVNS. The CDR3 coding sequence is TGTGCCAGCAGCTTGGGACAGCTATATGGCTACACCTTC. Its translation is CASSLGQLYGYTF.

This chain uses TRBV19 with TRBJ2-3; D uncertain. Trimming took off 2 bases at V and 0 bases at J, with 6 bases between the two ends. CDR3 length equals 14 residues. CDR1 LNHDA and CDR2 SQIVND come from the germline V gene (reference sequence). The CDR3: CASSIKTSTDTQYF. The CDR3 nucleotides are TGTGCCAGTAGTATAAAAACTAGCACAGATACGCAGTATTTT.

The chain recombines TRBV7-2 with TRBJ1-3; TRBD1 is a possible D gene (5 bases). Germline CDR1 reads SGHTA; CDR2 reads FQGNSA. V lost 2 bases and J lost 6, with 11 bases in between. This CDR3 is 14 amino acids long. The CDR3 protein is CASSLFTGVNTIYF. CDR3 DNA sequence: TGTGCCAGCAGCTTATTTACGGGGGTAAACACCATATATTTT.

The rearrangement joins TRBV3-1 (or the pseudogene TRBV3-2) to TRBJ1-2; D is ambiguous. Deletions cut 5 bases from V and 3 bases from J, with 16 bases between. This CDR3 spans 15 amino acids. Germline V gene lookup returns CDR1 LGHDT and CDR2 YNNKEL (reference sequence). CDR3 sequence reads: CASSASRKEYYGYTF. In DNA form, the CDR3 reads TGTGCCAGCAGCGCATCCAGGAAAGAGTACTATGGCTACACCTTC.

The CDR3 coding sequence is TGTGCCAGCAGCCCCCGTTCTGAAGCTTTCTTT. Translation: CASSPRSEAFF. V is TRBV7-2 and J is TRBJ1-1; unclear D gene. Germline CDR1 reads SGHTA; CDR2 reads FQGNSA. The CDR3 sequence is 11 residues long. The ends were cut back, 5 bases at V and 6 bases at J, with 7 bases in the middle.

A word on this clone: Other DNA sequences in this specimen translate into the identical CDR3. The genes are TRBV21-1 and TRBJ1-6. TRBV21-1 is listed as a pseudogene. There are 18 residues in the CDR3. CDR3 nucleotide sequence: TGTGCCAGCAGCAAAAGGGGAGGGGGGGTATGCTTTTATTCACCCCTCCACTTT. It translates to CASSKRGGGVCFYSPLHF.

The chain couples TRBV18 to TRBJ2-1; 13 bases line up with TRBD2. Germline assignment: CDR1 KGHSH and CDR2 LQKENI. The CDR3 length is 14 residues. V was clipped by 6 bases and J by 5 bases; unmatched bases: 1. The CDR3: CASSGTSGNNEQFF. The DNA of the CDR3 is TGTGCCAGCTCCGGGACTAGCGGGAACAATGAGCAGTTCTTC.